This TCR beta chain was sequenced during a study of glioma-infiltrating T cells after dendritic cell vaccination. This clone was detected only once. Germline CDR1 LNHDA, CDR2 SQIVND (reference sequence). V lost 3 bases, J lost 1 base, and 9 bases lay in between. The CDR3 sequence is 14 residues long. This sample's time point: after dendritic cell vaccination, including at tumor progression/relapse. Only patients with spare fresh-frozen tumor and over two years of follow-up were included. The PCR used 60 V beta and 13 J beta primers. This table comes from immunoSEQ multiplex PCR, and its TCRdb copy is limited to in-frame clones, with some not included. The repertoire consists of approximately 50,000 clones, with about nine tenths occurring once and the leading ten covering roughly 5.3%.

This clonotype was obtained from a human donor with glioblastoma. The specimen was blood, collected after dendritic cell vaccination. The rearrangement uses TRBV19 and TRBJ1-1; weak D call: TRBD1 (5 bases). CDR3 residues: CASSISGQNTEAFF. As DNA, the CDR3 is TGTGCCAGTAGTATCTCCGGACAGAACACTGAAGCTTTCTTT. The full variable domain, completed using reference TRBV19 and TRBJ1-1, is DGGITQSPKYLFRKEGQNVTLSCEQNLNHDAMYWYRQDPGQGLRLIYYSQIVNDFQKGDIAEGYSVSREKKESFPLTVTSAQKNPTAFYLCASSISGQNTEAFFGQGTRLTVV.